This is a list of T cell receptor beta chains from one sample in a study of blood T cells in healthy people across ages. TCRdb reprocessed the 5' RACE reads via MiXCR and lists one record per CDR3 protein. The sample consists of 1,500,000 or so distinct CDR3 sequences, 40% to 45% of them appearing once. Material: blood. The receptors stem from a woman between 18 and 29 years old in good health. CDR3s include the opening cysteine and the closing phenylalanine or tryptophan. A D gene is named only where the DNA matches it firmly. Some rows mark clone size as missing; the rest say once, few, many or name a class of expanded clone.

v_call: TRBV2
d_call: .
clone_size: many
j_call: TRBJ2-1
cdr3_nt: TGTGCCAGCAGTGGTGGATGGATCGATGAGCAGTTCTTC
cdr3_aa: CASSGGWIDEQFF

v_call: TRBV28
d_call: TRBD2
clone_size: few
j_call: TRBJ2-1
cdr3_nt: TGTGCCAGCAGTTCATCCACTAGCGGGAGGGCCCAAGGGTTCTTC
cdr3_aa: CASSSSTSGRAQGFF

v_call: TRBV12-3/TRBV12-4
d_call: .
clone_size: few
j_call: TRBJ2-3
cdr3_nt: TGTGCCAGCAGTAAGATGGTGCGGGTACGCACAGATACGCAGTATTTT
cdr3_aa: CASSKMVRVRTDTQYF

v_call: TRBV12-3/TRBV12-4
d_call: TRBD2
clone_size: .
j_call: TRBJ2-5
cdr3_nt: TGTGCCAGCAGAACTAGCGGGGCGTTTGGAGAGACCCAGTACTTC
cdr3_aa: CASRTSGAFGETQYF

v_call: TRBV7-2
d_call: .
clone_size: .
j_call: TRBJ1-3
cdr3_nt: TGTGCCAGCAGCCTTCTTAACACCACATATTTT
cdr3_aa: CASSLLNTTYF

v_call: TRBV29-1
d_call: .
clone_size: .
j_call: TRBJ2-7
cdr3_nt: TGCAGCGTTGAAGAGCCGACTCTGGGCGAGCAGTACTTC
cdr3_aa: CSVEEPTLGEQYF

v_call: TRBV7-2
d_call: TRBD1
clone_size: .
j_call: TRBJ1-1
cdr3_nt: TGTGCCAGCAGCTTAGGGACACAGGGGGTCGCTTTCTTT
cdr3_aa: CASSLGTQGVAFF

v_call: TRBV7-9
d_call: TRBD2
clone_size: .
j_call: TRBJ2-1
cdr3_nt: TGTGCCAGCAGCAGGCGGACTAGCGGGAGATCCTATGAGCAGTTCTTC
cdr3_aa: CASSRRTSGRSYEQFF

v_call: TRBV28
d_call: .
clone_size: few
j_call: TRBJ2-7
cdr3_nt: TGTGCCAGCAGTCCCTCCGGGACACCCTACGAGCAGTACTTC
cdr3_aa: CASSPSGTPYEQYF

v_call: TRBV4-1
d_call: .
clone_size: .
j_call: TRBJ2-3
cdr3_nt: TGCGCCAGCAGCCATTCCGGGACCGAGACAGATACGCAGTATTTT
cdr3_aa: CASSHSGTETDTQYF

v_call: TRBV7-9
d_call: .
clone_size: .
j_call: TRBJ1-6
cdr3_nt: TGTGCCAGCGACCAGGCGGGGTTAAGTTCACCCCTCCACTTT
cdr3_aa: CASDQAGLSSPLHF

v_call: TRBV20-1
d_call: .
clone_size: .
j_call: TRBJ1-5
cdr3_nt: TGCAGTCTCCAACCTAGGGACGGCAATCAGCCCCAGCATTTT
cdr3_aa: CSLQPRDGNQPQHF

v_call: TRBV12-3/TRBV12-4
d_call: .
clone_size: many
j_call: TRBJ2-7
cdr3_nt: TGTGCCAGCAGTTCCGCCCCTGGGGAGAGTACCTACGAGCAGTACTTC
cdr3_aa: CASSSAPGESTYEQYF

v_call: TRBV4-3
d_call: TRBD2
clone_size: .
j_call: TRBJ2-3
cdr3_nt: TGCGCCAGCAGCCACCTAGCGGGAGGGGACACAGATACGCAGTATTTT
cdr3_aa: CASSHLAGGDTDTQYF

v_call: TRBV7-2
d_call: TRBD1
clone_size: few
j_call: TRBJ1-2
cdr3_nt: TGTGCCAGCAGCTTAGATGGGACAGGGGACGGCTACACCTTC
cdr3_aa: CASSLDGTGDGYTF

v_call: TRBV6-5
d_call: .
clone_size: .
j_call: TRBJ1-3
cdr3_nt: TGTGCCAGCAGTTACTCGAATCGGGGGAGCTCTGGAAACACCATATATTTT
cdr3_aa: CASSYSNRGSSGNTIYF

v_call: TRBV14
d_call: .
clone_size: few
j_call: TRBJ2-2
cdr3_nt: TGTGCCAGCAGCACAGGAATTAACACCGGGGAGCTGTTTTTT
cdr3_aa: CASSTGINTGELFF

v_call: TRBV29-1
d_call: TRBD2
clone_size: once
j_call: TRBJ2-1
cdr3_nt: TGCGGCGTTCCCGGACTAGCGGGAGGGCCAAGCAATGAGCAGTTCTTC
cdr3_aa: CGVPGLAGGPSNEQFF

v_call: TRBV4-1
d_call: .
clone_size: few
j_call: TRBJ2-3
cdr3_nt: TGCGCCAGCAGCCGTGGCCGGAGACTTAGCACAGATACGCAGTATTTT
cdr3_aa: CASSRGRRLSTDTQYF

v_call: TRBV7-2
d_call: TRBD2
clone_size: .
j_call: TRBJ2-7
cdr3_nt: TGTGCCAGCAGCTTAGATCATGCTAGCGGGAGGGGCTCCGAGCAGTACTTC
cdr3_aa: CASSLDHASGRGSEQYF

v_call: TRBV20-1
d_call: .
clone_size: .
j_call: TRBJ1-4
cdr3_nt: TGCGGTGCTAGAGAACGGGGACTCGTTAATGAAAAACTGTTTTTT
cdr3_aa: CGARERGLVNEKLFF

v_call: TRBV6-5
d_call: TRBD2
clone_size: few
j_call: TRBJ2-5
cdr3_nt: TGTGCCAGCAGTTACTCGAGTTTCCTAGCGGGGGAGACCCAGTACTTC
cdr3_aa: CASSYSSFLAGETQYF

v_call: TRBV7-2
d_call: .
clone_size: .
j_call: TRBJ1-2
cdr3_nt: TGTGCCAGCAGGCAGGCTTTCTATGGCTACACCTTC
cdr3_aa: CASRQAFYGYTF

v_call: TRBV6-5
d_call: TRBD1
clone_size: .
j_call: TRBJ2-3
cdr3_nt: TGTGCCAGCAGCCGGGACAGGGGTACAGATGCGCAGTATTTT
cdr3_aa: CASSRDRGTDAQYF

v_call: TRBV3-1
d_call: TRBD2
clone_size: .
j_call: TRBJ2-3
cdr3_nt: TGTGCCAGCGCGGGGGGGACTAGCGGGGGAGATACGCAGTATTTT
cdr3_aa: CASAGGTSGGDTQYF

v_call: TRBV6-5
d_call: .
clone_size: few
j_call: TRBJ2-5
cdr3_nt: TGTGCCAGCAGTTACTCTAGAACAGGGCGAGAGACCCAGTACTTC
cdr3_aa: CASSYSRTGRETQYF

v_call: TRBV14
d_call: TRBD1
clone_size: .
j_call: TRBJ2-6
cdr3_nt: TGTGCCAGCAGCGATTACAGGGGACGTCGGGCCAACGTCCTGACTTTC
cdr3_aa: CASSDYRGRRANVLTF

v_call: TRBV10-3
d_call: .
clone_size: few
j_call: TRBJ1-2
cdr3_nt: TGTGCCACCGAGAACAGAGCATATGGCTACACCTTC
cdr3_aa: CATENRAYGYTF

v_call: TRBV13
d_call: .
clone_size: .
j_call: TRBJ1-1
cdr3_nt: TGTGCCAGCAGCTCTACAGGGAGAGGCACTGAAGCTTTCTTT
cdr3_aa: CASSSTGRGTEAFF

v_call: TRBV4-3
d_call: .
clone_size: .
j_call: TRBJ1-2
cdr3_nt: TGCGCCAGCAGCCAAGATACGGACGTCGCTAACTATGGCTACACCTTC
cdr3_aa: CASSQDTDVANYGYTF

v_call: TRBV7-3
d_call: .
clone_size: .
j_call: TRBJ2-3
cdr3_nt: TGTGCCAGCAGCTTCTCGTACCCAGATACGCAGTATTTT
cdr3_aa: CASSFSYPDTQYF

v_call: TRBV29-1
d_call: .
clone_size: once
j_call: TRBJ2-3
cdr3_nt: TGCAGCGTTGCAACCGACCTATATACGCAGTATTTT
cdr3_aa: CSVATDLYTQYF

v_call: TRBV12-3/TRBV12-4
d_call: .
clone_size: .
j_call: TRBJ2-4
cdr3_nt: TGTGCCAGCAGAGGGGCCAAAAACAGTCAGTACTTC
cdr3_aa: CASRGAKNSQYF

v_call: TRBV4-3
d_call: .
clone_size: few
j_call: TRBJ1-1
cdr3_nt: TGCGCCAGCAGCCAAGATATTCGTGGACTGAACACTGAAGCTTTCTTT
cdr3_aa: CASSQDIRGLNTEAFF

v_call: TRBV4-3
d_call: TRBD2
clone_size: once
j_call: TRBJ2-1
cdr3_nt: TGCGCCAGGAGCCAACTCTCTAGCGGCTCCTACAATGAGCAGTTCTTC
cdr3_aa: CARSQLSSGSYNEQFF

v_call: TRBV2
d_call: .
clone_size: .
j_call: TRBJ1-5
cdr3_nt: TGTGCCAGCAGTGATTATCCGTATCAGCCCCAGCATTTT
cdr3_aa: CASSDYPYQPQHF

v_call: TRBV7-9
d_call: TRBD2
clone_size: .
j_call: TRBJ2-3
cdr3_nt: TGTGCCAGCAGCTTAGCGGGACTAGCGGGAGGGATGGATACGCAGTATTTT
cdr3_aa: CASSLAGLAGGMDTQYF

v_call: TRBV29-1
d_call: TRBD1
clone_size: .
j_call: TRBJ2-7
cdr3_nt: TGCAGCGTTAAAGGGGACAGGTCTCCCTACGAGCAGTACTTC
cdr3_aa: CSVKGDRSPYEQYF

v_call: TRBV28
d_call: .
clone_size: .
j_call: TRBJ2-3
cdr3_nt: TGTGCCAGCAGTTTATGGGCAGGCCTAGATTCTAGCACAGGTACGCAGTATTTT
cdr3_aa: CASSLWAGLDSSTGTQYF

v_call: TRBV27
d_call: TRBD2
clone_size: .
j_call: TRBJ2-7
cdr3_nt: TGTGCCAGCAGTTTGCGGGGGGGCCCCAATGAGCAGTACTTC
cdr3_aa: CASSLRGGPNEQYF

v_call: TRBV12-3/TRBV12-4
d_call: .
clone_size: few
j_call: TRBJ1-6
cdr3_nt: TGTGCCAGCAACCAAGACAGCTCCTATAATTCACCCCCCCACTTT
cdr3_aa: CASNQDSSYNSPPHF

v_call: TRBV20-1
d_call: .
clone_size: many
j_call: TRBJ1-2
cdr3_nt: TGCAGTGCCTCCCCGGGGGTCTATGGCTACACCTTC
cdr3_aa: CSASPGVYGYTF

v_call: TRBV10-3
d_call: TRBD1
clone_size: .
j_call: TRBJ2-3
cdr3_nt: TGTGCCATCAGTGGGACAGGGAAAGCCGCAGATACGCAGTATTTT
cdr3_aa: CAISGTGKAADTQYF

v_call: TRBV12-3/TRBV12-4
d_call: TRBD2
clone_size: few
j_call: TRBJ2-1
cdr3_nt: TGTGCCAGCAGTTTTTCTTTAAGAGGGGGACTAGCGCCTTGGAATGAGCAGTTCTTC
cdr3_aa: CASSFSLRGGLAPWNEQFF

v_call: TRBV7-9
d_call: .
clone_size: .
j_call: TRBJ2-7
cdr3_nt: TGTGCCAGCAGCACCGGGTTAGGTTCCTACGAGCAGTACTTC
cdr3_aa: CASSTGLGSYEQYF

v_call: TRBV25-1
d_call: .
clone_size: .
j_call: TRBJ1-5
cdr3_nt: TGTGCCAGCAGTGACCGTTCCGGGGAAGGGCAGCCCCAGCATTTT
cdr3_aa: CASSDRSGEGQPQHF

v_call: TRBV6-6
d_call: .
clone_size: .
j_call: TRBJ1-1
cdr3_nt: TGTGCCAGCAGTGACCATCCAGGGGAGACTGAAGCTTTCTTT
cdr3_aa: CASSDHPGETEAFF

v_call: TRBV20-1
d_call: .
clone_size: few
j_call: TRBJ2-3
cdr3_nt: TGCAGTGCTAGAGATTCCCGGAGCTACACGCAGTATTTT
cdr3_aa: CSARDSRSYTQYF

v_call: TRBV7-2
d_call: TRBD1
clone_size: .
j_call: TRBJ2-7
cdr3_nt: TGTGCCAGCAGCTTAGTCACAGGGGGCTACGAGCAGTACTTC
cdr3_aa: CASSLVTGGYEQYF

v_call: TRBV30
d_call: .
clone_size: few
j_call: TRBJ2-3
cdr3_nt: TGTGCCTGGAGTGAAATCACAGATACGCAGTATTTT
cdr3_aa: CAWSEITDTQYF

v_call: TRBV20-1
d_call: TRBD2
clone_size: .
j_call: TRBJ2-7
cdr3_nt: TGCAGTGCTAGAGAGGTCGGGCGGGAGGGCCCCGAGCAGTACTTC
cdr3_aa: CSAREVGREGPEQYF

v_call: TRBV5-1
d_call: .
clone_size: few
j_call: TRBJ2-3
cdr3_nt: TGCGCCAGCAGCTTCCTAGTATTAATGGCAGATACGCAGTATTTT
cdr3_aa: CASSFLVLMADTQYF

v_call: TRBV4-3
d_call: .
clone_size: .
j_call: TRBJ2-1
cdr3_nt: TGCGCCAGCAGCCAAGAACCCTCCGGCGGGACCTACAATGAGCAGTTCTTC
cdr3_aa: CASSQEPSGGTYNEQFF

v_call: TRBV3-1
d_call: .
clone_size: .
j_call: TRBJ2-4
cdr3_nt: TGTGCCAGCAGCCTTGAGAACCAGGTTGGAATTCAGTACTTC
cdr3_aa: CASSLENQVGIQYF